At least ten counts were recorded for the clone carrying this T cell receptor (beta chain). RNA transcripts provided the source from which TCR beta CDR3 regions were amplified. The HTBI primer set drove a first-round RT-PCR of the TCR CDR3. In TCRdb, the multiplex PCR reads were re-called with MiXCR into one record per CDR3 protein. Of hundreds of thousands of distinct CDR3 sequences in the sample, about 15% were seen once. Patients affected by ophthalmopathy presented a Clinical Activity Score of at least 3, a NOSPECS grade of at least 4, and disease duration below 3 months. The sample belongs to a study of T cells in Graves' hyperthyroidism and ophthalmopathy. Study background: Prior to any treatment, at the point of initial diagnosis, peripheral blood was collected.

The source material was blood. This TCR was recovered from a woman in her 50s with Graves' ophthalmopathy.

CDR3 nucleotides: TGTGCCAGCTCAGCTGACAGGGGTCGGACTGAAGCTTTCTTT. Amino acid sequence: CASSADRGRTEAFF. The chain links TRBV18 to TRBJ1-1; TRBD1 agrees at 8 bases. This CDR3 is 14 amino acids long. Losses at the gene ends were 5 bases for V and 5 bases for J; bases not matched to a gene: 7. The germline V gene has CDR1 KGHSH and CDR2 LQKENI.